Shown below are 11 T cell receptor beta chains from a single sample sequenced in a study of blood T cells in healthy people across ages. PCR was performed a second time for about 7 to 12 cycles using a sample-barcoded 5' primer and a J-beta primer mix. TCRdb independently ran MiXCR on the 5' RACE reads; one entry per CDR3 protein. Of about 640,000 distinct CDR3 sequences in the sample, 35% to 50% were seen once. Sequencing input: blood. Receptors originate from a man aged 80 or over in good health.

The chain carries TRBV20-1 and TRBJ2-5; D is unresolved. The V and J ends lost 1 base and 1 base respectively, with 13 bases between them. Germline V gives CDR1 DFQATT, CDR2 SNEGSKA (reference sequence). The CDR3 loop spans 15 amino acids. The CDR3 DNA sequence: TGCAGTGCTAGAGTTTGGCCCATCACCCAAGAGACCCAGTACTTC. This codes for CSARVWPITQETQYF.

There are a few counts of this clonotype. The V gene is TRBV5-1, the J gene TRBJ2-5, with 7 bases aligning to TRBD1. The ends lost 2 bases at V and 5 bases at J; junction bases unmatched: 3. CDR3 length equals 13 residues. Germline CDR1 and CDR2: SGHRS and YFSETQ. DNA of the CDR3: TGCGCCAGCAGCTTCGACAGGGTGGAGACCCAGTACTTC. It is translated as CASSFDRVETQYF.

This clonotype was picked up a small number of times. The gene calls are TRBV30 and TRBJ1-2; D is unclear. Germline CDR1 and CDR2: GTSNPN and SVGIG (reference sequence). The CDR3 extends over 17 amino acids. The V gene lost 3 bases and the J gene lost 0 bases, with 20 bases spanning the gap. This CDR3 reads CAWRSGRTYAANYGYTF. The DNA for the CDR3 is TGTGCCTGGAGAAGTGGCAGGACCTACGCAGCTAACTATGGCTACACCTTC. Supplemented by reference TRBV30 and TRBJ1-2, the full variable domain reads SQTIHQWPATLVQPVGSPLSLECTVEGTSNPNLYWYRQAAGRGLQLLFYSVGIGQISSEVPQNLSASRPQDRQFILSSKKLLLSDSGFYLCAWRSGRTYAANYGYTFGSGTRLTVV.

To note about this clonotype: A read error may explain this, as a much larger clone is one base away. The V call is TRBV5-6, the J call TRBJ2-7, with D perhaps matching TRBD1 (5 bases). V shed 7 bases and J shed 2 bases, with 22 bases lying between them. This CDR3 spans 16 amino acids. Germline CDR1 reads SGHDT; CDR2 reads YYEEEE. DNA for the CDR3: TGTGCCAGCTCCCAGGGTGGGGTAGGGGTTACCTACGAGCAGTACTTC. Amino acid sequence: CASSQGGVGVTYEQYF.

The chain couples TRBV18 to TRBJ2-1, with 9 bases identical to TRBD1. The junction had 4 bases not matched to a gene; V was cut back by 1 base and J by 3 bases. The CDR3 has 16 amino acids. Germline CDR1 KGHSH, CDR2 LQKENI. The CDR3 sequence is CASSPLGQGSYNEQFF. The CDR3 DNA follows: TGTGCCAGCTCACCACTAGGACAGGGGAGCTACAATGAGCAGTTCTTC. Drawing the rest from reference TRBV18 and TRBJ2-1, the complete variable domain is NAGVMQNPRHLVRRRGQEARLRCSPMKGHSHVYWYRQLPEEGLKFMVYLQKENIIDESGMPKERFSAEFPKEGPSILRIQQVVRGDSAAYFCASSPLGQGSYNEQFFGPGTRLTVL.

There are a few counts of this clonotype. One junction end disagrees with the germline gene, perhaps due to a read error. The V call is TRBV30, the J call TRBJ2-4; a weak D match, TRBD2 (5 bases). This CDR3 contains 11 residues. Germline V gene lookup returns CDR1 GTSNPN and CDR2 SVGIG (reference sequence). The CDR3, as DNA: TGTGCCGGGAGTACTTCAGACACTCAGTACTTC. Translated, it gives CAGSTSDTQYF.

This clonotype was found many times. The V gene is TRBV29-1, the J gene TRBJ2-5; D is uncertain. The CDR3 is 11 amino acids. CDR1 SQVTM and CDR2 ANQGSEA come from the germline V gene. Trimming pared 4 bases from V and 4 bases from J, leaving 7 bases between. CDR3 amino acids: CSVGQAETQYF. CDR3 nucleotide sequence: TGCAGCGTTGGGCAGGCAGAGACCCAGTACTTC.

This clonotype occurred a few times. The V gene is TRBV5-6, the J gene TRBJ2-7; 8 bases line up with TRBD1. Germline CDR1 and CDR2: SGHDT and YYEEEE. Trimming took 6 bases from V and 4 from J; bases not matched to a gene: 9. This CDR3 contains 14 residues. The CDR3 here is CASTRDRSTYEQYF. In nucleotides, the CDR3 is TGTGCCAGCACACGGGACAGGTCGACATACGAGCAGTACTTC. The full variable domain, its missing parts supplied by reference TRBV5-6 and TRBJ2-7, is DAGVTQSPTHLIKTRGQQVTLRCSPKSGHDTVSWYQQALGQGPQFIFQYYEEEERQRGNFPDRFSGHQFPNYSSELNVNALLLGDSALYLCASTRDRSTYEQYFGPGTRLTVT.

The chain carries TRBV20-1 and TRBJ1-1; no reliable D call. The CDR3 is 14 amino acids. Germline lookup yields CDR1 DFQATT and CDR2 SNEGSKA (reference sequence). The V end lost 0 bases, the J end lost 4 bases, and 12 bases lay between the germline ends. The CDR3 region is CSARDLRTVTEAFF. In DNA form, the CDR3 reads TGCAGTGCTAGAGATTTGAGAACGGTCACTGAAGCTTTCTTT.

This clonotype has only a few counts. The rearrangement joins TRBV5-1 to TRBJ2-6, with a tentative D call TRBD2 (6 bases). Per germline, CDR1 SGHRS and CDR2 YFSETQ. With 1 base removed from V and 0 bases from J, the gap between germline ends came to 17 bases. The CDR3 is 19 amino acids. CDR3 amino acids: CASSLLFAGTVSGANVLTF. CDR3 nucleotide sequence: TGCGCCAGCAGCTTGCTTTTCGCAGGGACTGTCTCTGGGGCCAACGTCCTGACTTTC.

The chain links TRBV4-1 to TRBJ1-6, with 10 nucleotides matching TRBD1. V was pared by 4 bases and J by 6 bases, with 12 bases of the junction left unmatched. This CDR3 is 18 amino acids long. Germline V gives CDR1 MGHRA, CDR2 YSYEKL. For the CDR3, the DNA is TGCGCCAGCAGCCGAGAACTCGGACAGGGGGTCGGTAATTCACCCCTCCACTTT. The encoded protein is CASSRELGQGVGNSPLHF.